This T cell receptor (beta chain) was recorded in a study of shared T cell receptors in the human thymus. In its sample, this clone was seen once. The CDR3 covers 16 residues. V lost 0 bases to trimming and J lost 4 bases, with 16 bases between them. Per the germline V gene, CDR1 is PRHDT and CDR2 is FYEKMQ (reference sequence). This table comes from immunoSEQ multiplex PCR, and its TCRdb copy is limited to in-frame clones, with some not included. The sample records 450,000 to 650,000 clones, around three quarters being singletons. The same data also contributed to another study, on human thymus T cells. That publication notes: Congenital heart defects were the reason for the corrective surgery that the donors, healthy Finnish infants, were having. Thymus specimens were resections from corrective heart surgery. Both thymic and peripheral blood repertoires showed apparently biased V and J usage.

The V and J genes are TRBV13 and TRBJ2-7; TRBD1 is a possible D gene (6 bases). This TCR was sampled from a boy under three years old with a congenital heart defect. Sequencing input: thymocytes. The DNA for the CDR3 is TGTGCCAGCAGCTTAGGAAGGGGGACCCAGGAGTACGAGCAGTACTTC. Translation: CASSLGRGTQEYEQYF.